This paragraph reports one T cell receptor (beta chain). Its antigen is not identified. The data stem from a study of T cells in localized non-small cell lung cancer. The CDR3 contains 15 residues. Trimming removed 6 bases at V and 1 base at J, with 15 bases between. Germline loops: CDR1 LNHDA, CDR2 SQIVND (reference sequence). Overall study results and limits: Heterogeneity stays possible, as sequencing covered only one tumor region. Longer overall survival associated with higher blood T cell density; shorter survival with higher adjacent-lung clonality. Of the top 100 tumor clones, median around 55 were in adjacent lung, 25 to 30 among its top 100. The highest T cell clonality was in uninvolved adjacent lung, above tumor.

Libraries were prepared by immunoSEQ multiplex PCR; TCRdb keeps only in-frame clonotypes and omits some of them. The sample includes under 75,000 clones, approximately 87% of them seen just once. The gene calls are TRBV19 and TRBJ1-2; a weak D match, TRBD1 (5 bases). The starting material was peripheral blood, obtained before any cancer treatment. The sequence was obtained from a male donor aged 60 or over with stage III squamous cell lung carcinoma. The DNA of the CDR3 is TGTGCCAGTAGGGCTTCAGGGTTACTTAACTATGGCTACACCTTC. Its protein is CASRASGLLNYGYTF.